Shown below are 19 T cell receptor beta chains from a single sample sequenced in a study of T cell changes during pregnancy in multiple sclerosis. Data came from immunoSEQ multiplex PCR; TCRdb stores just in-frame clones and leaves some out. The table includes about 80,000 clones, 85% to 95% detected once. The specimen comprised peripheral blood, sampled in the third trimester of pregnancy. These receptors were obtained from a female donor with multiple sclerosis, enrolled in a pregnancy study.

The chain employs TRBV11-2 and TRBJ1-4; D is unclear. Germline V gene sequence: CDR1 SGHAT, CDR2 FQNNGV. The CDR3 length is 15 residues. V was trimmed by 6 bases and J by 7 bases, leaving 18 bases between them. The CDR3 protein is CASSLSPEWLEKLFF. The CDR3 bases are TGTGCCAGCAGTCTTTCCCCGGAGTGGCTTGAAAAACTGTTTTTT.

The chain is built from TRBV2 and TRBJ1-6, with 10 bases fitting TRBD1. There are 14 residues in the CDR3. From germline, CDR1 is SNHLY and CDR2 FYNNEI. The V and J ends lost 7 bases and 9 bases, in that order; junction bases with no gene match: 6. CDR3 DNA: TGTGCCAGCAATCGGGACAGGGGCCTTTCACCCCTCCACTTT. This translates into CASNRDRGLSPLHF.

The rearrangement joins TRBV16 to TRBJ1-1; D call uncertain. CDR1 KGHSY and CDR2 FQNENV come from the germline V gene. V was pared by 2 bases and J by 3 bases, with 25 bases between. The CDR3 has 19 amino acids. DNA for the CDR3: TGTGCCAGCAGCCAAACCCGGCGGGGAGGGCAAGGCGGGGACACTGAAGCTTTCTTT. Translating gives CASSQTRRGGQGGDTEAFF.

This rearrangement joins TRBV6-5 to TRBJ1-6, with 9 nucleotides matching TRBD1. This CDR3 is 15 amino acids long. Germline lookup yields CDR1 MNHEY and CDR2 SVGAGI. Unmatched junction bases numbered 7, after V lost 4 bases and J lost 9 bases. The CDR3 reads CASSSTSDRGSPLHF. The CDR3 bases are TGTGCCAGCAGTTCTACCTCGGACAGGGGTTCACCCCTCCACTTT.

The chain uses TRBV6-1 and TRBJ2-3, with D unresolved. Germline lookup yields CDR1 MNHNS and CDR2 SASEGT. This CDR3 region has 14 residues. Trimming removed 2 bases from V and 3 bases from J, with 9 bases in between. CDR3 loop: CASSEHGATDTQYF. CDR3 sequence (DNA): TGTGCCAGCAGTGAACATGGAGCGACAGATACGCAGTATTTT.

A word on this clone: An end of the junction does not agree with germline; a read error may underlie this. The chain is built from TRBV9 and TRBJ1-2; D is unresolved. Germline CDR1 is SGDLS and CDR2 is YYNGEE. The length of the CDR3 is 11 residues. The CDR3 region is CASSANSGYTF. In DNA, the CDR3 is TGTGCCAGCAGCGCCAACTCTGGCTACACCTTC.

The chain is built from TRBV30 and TRBJ1-6; D unclear. Trimming removed 3 bases from V and 0 bases from J, with 9 bases in between. CDR3 length: 15 residues. The V gene's germline CDR1 is GTSNPN and CDR2 SVGIG (reference sequence). The CDR3 sequence: CAWSGVGSYNSPLHF. CDR3 DNA sequence: TGTGCCTGGAGCGGGGTGGGCTCCTATAATTCACCCCTCCACTTT.

This chain uses TRBV23-1 with TRBJ1-3, with D possibly TRBD1 on 5 matching bases. TRBV23-1 is flagged as an ORF with uncertain function. The CDR3 has 16 amino acids. V dropped 3 bases and J dropped 0 bases, with 12 bases sitting between them. The DNA of the CDR3 is TGCGCCAGCAGTCACCAGACAGTCCCCTCTGGAAACACCATATATTTT. Protein: CASSHQTVPSGNTIYF.

The rearrangement joins TRBV5-3 to TRBJ1-3; a possible D gene is TRBD1 (5 bases). TRBV5-3 is flagged as an ORF with uncertain function. The CDR3 covers 16 residues. The V end lost 4 bases, the J end lost 4 bases, and 18 bases lay between the germline ends. CDR3 residues: CARSPEAGGTGNTIYF. CDR3 coding DNA: TGTGCCAGAAGCCCTGAAGCCGGGGGAACGGGAAACACCATATATTTT.

The V gene is TRBV15, the J gene TRBJ2-5; 7 bases are a match to TRBD2. The J segment lost 5 bases and the V segment lost 3 bases, leaving 6 bases of the junction unmatched. Germline assignment: CDR1 LNHNV and CDR2 YYDKDF (reference sequence). This CDR3 comprises 14 residues. The CDR3 sequence: CATSSGLEGETQYF. CDR3 DNA sequence: TGTGCCACCAGCAGCGGACTAGAAGGGGAGACCCAGTACTTC.

This chain uses TRBV27 with TRBJ1-6, with 7 bases fitting TRBD1. Trimming removed 6 bases from V and 6 bases from J; junction bases left unmatched: 8. Germline V gene lookup returns CDR1 MNHEY and CDR2 SMNVEV (reference sequence). The CDR3 loop spans 15 amino acids. In nucleotides, the CDR3 is TGTGCCAGCAGCCCCCGACAGGGTGTTAATTCACCCCTCCACTTT. Its translation is CASSPRQGVNSPLHF.

The sample holds one count of this clone. V and J are TRBV7-4 and TRBJ2-5; no firm D call. Looked up from germline, CDR1 is SGHVT and CDR2 is SQSDAQ. V was trimmed by 4 bases and J by 1 base, leaving 13 bases between them. The CDR3 has 15 residues. The CDR3 DNA reads as TGTGCCAGCAGCTCCCGGAGACCGGGCCAAGAGACCCAGTACTTC. Its translation: CASSSRRPGQETQYF. The full variable domain, with the rest looked up from reference TRBV7-4 and TRBJ2-5, is GAGVSQSPRYKVAKRGRDVALRCDSISGHVTLYWYRQTLGQGSEVLTYSQSDAQRDKSGRPSGRFSAERPERSVSTLKIQRTEQGDSAVYLCASSSRRPGQETQYFGPGTRLLVL.

This rearrangement joins TRBV29-1 to TRBJ2-1; the match to TRBD1 covers 10 bases. Germline CDR1 reads SQVTM; CDR2 reads ANQGSEA. The trim removed 7 bases at V and 8 bases at J, leaving 14 bases unmatched. The CDR3 has 15 amino acids. The CDR3 protein is CSASSDRGLMDEQFF. In DNA form, the CDR3 reads TGCAGCGCCTCCTCCGACAGGGGGCTGATGGATGAGCAGTTCTTC.

The V gene is TRBV21-1, the J gene TRBJ1-5. TRBV21-1 is marked as a pseudogene. There are 15 residues in the CDR3. Here the CDR3 reads CASSKGGGKGQPQHF. Written as DNA, the CDR3 is TGTGCCAGCAGCAAAGGTGGAGGCAAAGGTCAGCCCCAGCATTTT.

The chain carries TRBV19 and TRBJ2-1, with 8 bases aligning to TRBD2. The CDR3 runs 16 residues. V gave up 5 bases and J gave up 1 base; unmatched junction bases: 7. Looked up from germline, CDR1 is LNHDA and CDR2 is SQIVND (reference sequence). In DNA form, the CDR3 reads TGTGCCAGTAGTGCCTGGGGCGGGGGGTCCTACAATGAGCAGTTCTTC. This sequence encodes CASSAWGGGSYNEQFF.

This chain links TRBV7-3 with TRBJ2-5, with TRBD2 matching over 10 bases. CDR3 length equals 15 residues. Germline V gene sequence: CDR1 SGHTA, CDR2 FQGTGA. The ends lost 5 bases at V and 3 bases at J; junction bases unmatched: 6. The CDR3 DNA is TGTGCCAGCAGCAGAAGCGGGGGGGCCGAAGAGACCCAGTACTTC. Its protein product is CASSRSGGAEETQYF.

Here the CDR3 reads CASSHPREETQYF. The CDR3 DNA sequence: TGTGCCAGCAGTCACCCTAGAGAAGAGACCCAGTACTTC. V and J are TRBV6-9 and TRBJ2-5, with no clear D. Germline CDR1 is MNHGY and CDR2 is SVAAGI. This CDR3 contains 13 residues. V dropped 5 bases and J dropped 3 bases, with 10 bases sitting between them.

The V gene is TRBV2, the J gene TRBJ1-1; the match to TRBD1 covers 10 bases. Germline CDR1 and CDR2: SNHLY and FYNNEI. With V trimmed by 2 bases and J by 3 bases, 12 bases remained unmatched. The CDR3 covers 18 residues. This chain's CDR3 is CASSELGQGFRGDTEAFF. The CDR3, as DNA: TGTGCCAGCAGTGAACTGGGACAGGGGTTTAGAGGGGACACTGAAGCTTTCTTT.

The chain joins TRBV19 to TRBJ1-5; D is ambiguous. Trimming cost V 6 bases and J 0 bases, with 12 bases left between them. CDR3 length equals 15 residues. Germline values: CDR1 LNHDA, CDR2 SQIVND (reference sequence). The CDR3 reads CASRLREYSNQPQHF. CDR3 bases: TGTGCCAGTAGGCTGAGGGAATATAGCAATCAGCCCCAGCATTTT.